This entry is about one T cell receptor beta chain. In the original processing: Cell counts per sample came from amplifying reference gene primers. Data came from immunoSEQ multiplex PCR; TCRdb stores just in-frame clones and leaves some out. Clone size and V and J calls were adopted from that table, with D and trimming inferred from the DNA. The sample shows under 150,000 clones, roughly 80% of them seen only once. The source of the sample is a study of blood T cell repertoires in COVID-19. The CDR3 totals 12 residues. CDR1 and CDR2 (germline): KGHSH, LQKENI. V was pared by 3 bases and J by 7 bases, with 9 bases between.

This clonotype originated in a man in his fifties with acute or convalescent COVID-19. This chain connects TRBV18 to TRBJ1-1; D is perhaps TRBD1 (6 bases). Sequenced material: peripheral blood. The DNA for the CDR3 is TGTGCCAGCTCACCTCAGGGGATTGAAGCTTTCTTT. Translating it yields CASSPQGIEAFF.